Listed below are T cell receptor beta chains from one sample, sequenced in a study of shared clonotypes between healthy human individuals. Generated by immunoSEQ multiplex PCR, the TCRdb table keeps only in-frame clones and is missing some. Of roughly 700,000 clones listed, over 65% were seen once; the top ten hold less than 2%. Sequencing was done on a sample of memory CD4+ T cells sorted from blood. The receptors were sampled from a woman aged 25 to 45 in good health. CDR3s include the opening cysteine and the closing phenylalanine or tryptophan. The order of the fields is J gene, V gene, clone size, D gene, CDR3 protein, CDR3 DNA. D genes are given only for firm matches. Only part of the rows carry a size: once, few, many, or a class if the clone is expanded.

TRBJ2-1,TRBV27,-,TRBD2,CASSSLAGVVNEQFF,TGTGCCAGCAGTTCCCTAGCGGGAGTAGTCAATGAGCAGTTCTTC
TRBJ1-1,TRBV7-2,-,-,CASSSTWAAEAFF,TGTGCCAGCAGTTCCACTTGGGCAGCTGAAGCTTTCTTT
TRBJ1-4,TRBV6-5,-,-,CASSLDRKNEKLFF,TGTGCCAGCAGCCTCGACAGAAAAAATGAAAAACTGTTTTTT
TRBJ2-7,TRBV21-1,-,-,CARIHREEEQYF,TGTGCCAGAATCCACAGGGAGGAGGAGCAGTACTTC
TRBJ2-7,TRBV30,few,-,CAWGRGVPYEQYF,TGTGCCTGGGGTAGGGGGGTCCCCTACGAGCAGTACTTC
TRBJ2-5,TRBV10-1,once,TRBD2,CASSTAGEETQYF,TGCGCCAGCAGTACAGCGGGAGAGGAGACCCAGTACTTC
TRBJ2-7,TRBV5-1,-,TRBD2,CASSSGLAGAGEQYF,TGCGCCAGCAGCTCGGGGTTAGCGGGGGCCGGCGAGCAGTACTTC
TRBJ1-2,TRBV6-5,-,-,CASSWDLNNYGYTF,TGTGCCAGCAGTTGGGACCTAAATAACTATGGCTACACCTTC
TRBJ1-1,TRBV9,-,-,CASSVVAAANTEAFF,TGTGCCAGCAGCGTAGTGGCTGCCGCGAACACTGAAGCTTTCTTT
TRBJ2-7,TRBV7-9,many,-,CASSPNSRYEQYF,TGTGCCAGCAGCCCGAACAGCCGCTACGAGCAGTACTTC